This T cell receptor beta chain derives from a study of tumour-infiltrating T cells in Burkitt lymphoma. Whole-study context: Repertoire clonality predicted overall and progression-free survival.

TCRdb's table, derived via immunoSEQ multiplex PCR, lists solely in-frame clones and lacks some. The profile shows 15,000 or so clones, around 30% of them singletons. A few counts support this clone. Sequencing was performed on tumor tissue. The sequence was collected from a human donor with diffuse large B-cell lymphoma.

CDR3 in amino acids: CSVESKRTVVEQYF. The CDR3 region has the DNA TGCAGCGTTGAAAGTAAGAGGACAGTCGTTGAGCAGTACTTC. J is TRBJ2-7 and V is TRBV29-1; TRBD1 might be the D (6 bases). CDR1 is SQVTM and CDR2 is ANQGSEA in the germline V gene. The CDR3 runs to 14 residues. V lost 2 bases, J lost 7 bases, and 18 bases lay in between.